This is a list of T cell receptor beta chains from one sample in a study of blood T cell repertoires in COVID-19. The table came from immunoSEQ multiplex PCR; TCRdb's copy has only in-frame clones and leaves some out. The profile shows some 260,000 clones, about 89% of them singletons. Input material: PBMCs or T cells enriched from blood (not recorded which). The source of these receptors is a man aged 35-49 years who had recovered from COVID-19. The CDR3 runs from the conserved cysteine through the conserved F or W. Each record gives: D gene, J gene, clone size, V gene, CDR3 protein, CDR3 DNA. The D gene is left open where the match is weak. Size values are once, few and many counts, or a class for expanded clones, and some rows have none.

. | TRBJ2-3 | . | TRBV6-5 | CASFKVQDITDTQYF | TGTGCCAGTTTCAAGGTACAGGATATCACAGATACGCAGTATTTT
TRBD2 | TRBJ2-1 | . | TRBV4-2 | CASSQVGLAALGSEQFF | TGTGCCAGCAGCCAAGTAGGGCTAGCGGCGTTGGGCAGTGAGCAGTTCTTC
TRBD2 | TRBJ2-5 | . | TRBV5-4 | CASSLKGGETQYF | TGTGCCAGCAGCTTGAAGGGAGGGGAGACCCAGTACTTC
TRBD2 | TRBJ2-1 | . | TRBV5-1 | CASTPTSGSSHNEQFF | TGCGCCAGCACCCCGACTAGCGGGAGTAGCCACAATGAGCAGTTCTTC
. | TRBJ2-7 | . | TRBV4-2 | CASSQEGEAEQYF | TGTGCCAGCAGCCAAGAAGGGGAGGCCGAGCAGTACTTC
TRBD1 | TRBJ2-3 | . | TRBV29-1 | CSVEKGQGATDTQYF | TGCAGCGTTGAAAAAGGACAGGGGGCTACAGATACGCAGTATTTT
. | TRBJ1-5 | . | TRBV6-1 | CASSEGRGTQPQHF | TGTGCCAGCAGTGAAGGTAGGGGAACTCAGCCCCAGCATTTT
. | TRBJ2-5 | . | TRBV3-1/TRBV3-2 | CASSGLIHILVERQEPQYF | TGTGCCAGCAGCGGACTCATTCACATATTGGTAGAGCGGCAAGAGCCCCAGTACTTC
. | TRBJ1-5 | . | TRBV2 | CASSRDRNSNQPQHF | TGTGCCAGCAGTCGAGACAGAAATAGCAATCAGCCCCAGCATTTT
. | TRBJ1-2 | . | TRBV19 | CASVSVPGKGYGYTF | TGTGCCAGTGTCTCCGTCCCGGGAAAGGGCTATGGCTACACCTTC
TRBD1 | TRBJ1-4 | . | TRBV25-1 | CASSGNRGLTNEKLFF | TGTGCCAGCAGTGGGAACAGGGGGCTGACTAATGAAAAACTGTTTTTT
TRBD2 | TRBJ2-3 | once | TRBV5-1 | CASSSGLAGVYDTQYF | TGCGCCAGCAGCTCAGGGTTGGCGGGAGTATACGATACGCAGTATTTT
TRBD1 | TRBJ2-7 | . | TRBV9 | CASSGTDRGRGYEQYF | TGTGCCAGCAGCGGAACGGACAGGGGCAGGGGCTACGAGCAGTACTTC
. | TRBJ2-1 | . | TRBV6-2/TRBV6-3 | CASSYSSGGGYNEQFF | TGTGCCAGCAGTTACTCGTCGGGCGGCGGGTACAATGAGCAGTTCTTC
TRBD2 | TRBJ2-7 | . | TRBV28 | CASSIPSGSYEQYF | TGTGCCAGCAGTATTCCTAGCGGGAGCTACGAGCAGTACTTC
TRBD2 | TRBJ2-1 | . | TRBV7-2 | CASSPTLAGAYNEQFF | TGTGCCAGCAGCCCAACCCTAGCGGGAGCTTACAATGAGCAGTTCTTC
TRBD1 | TRBJ1-1 | . | TRBV2 | CASSESIEGARAFF | TGTGCCAGCAGTGAATCCATCGAGGGGGCGCGAGCTTTCTTT
TRBD2 | TRBJ2-2 | once | TRBV7-3 | CASSFPSGGSGSTGELFF | TGTGCCAGCAGCTTTCCCTCGGGTGGTAGCGGGAGCACCGGGGAGCTGTTTTTT
. | TRBJ1-5 | . | TRBV6-5 | CASGRELGTRPQHF | TGTGCCAGCGGACGGGAGTTGGGGACTCGGCCCCAGCATTTT
. | TRBJ2-3 | . | TRBV5-4 | CASSQDSPSTDTQYF | TGTGCCAGCAGCCAGGACTCCCCGAGCACAGATACGCAGTATTTT
TRBD2 | TRBJ2-5 | . | TRBV4-2 | CASSQVLAGVQETQYF | TGTGCCAGCAGCCAAGTGCTAGCGGGGGTTCAAGAGACCCAGTACTTC
TRBD1 | TRBJ1-6 | . | TRBV5-1 | CASRSTGGGNSPLHF | TGCGCCAGCAGATCTACAGGGGGTGGTAATTCACCCCTCCACTTT